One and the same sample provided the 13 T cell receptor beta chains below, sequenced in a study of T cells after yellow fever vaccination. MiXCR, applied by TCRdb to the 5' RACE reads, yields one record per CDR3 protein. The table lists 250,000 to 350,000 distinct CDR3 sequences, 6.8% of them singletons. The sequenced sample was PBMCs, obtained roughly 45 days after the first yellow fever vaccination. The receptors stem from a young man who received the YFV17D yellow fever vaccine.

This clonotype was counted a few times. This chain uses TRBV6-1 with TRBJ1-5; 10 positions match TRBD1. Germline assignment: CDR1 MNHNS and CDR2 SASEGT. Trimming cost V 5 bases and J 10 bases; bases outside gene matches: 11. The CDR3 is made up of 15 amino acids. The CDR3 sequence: CASSRGGQGVYPQHF. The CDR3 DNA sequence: TGTGCCAGCAGTCGAGGAGGACAGGGGGTATATCCCCAGCATTTT.

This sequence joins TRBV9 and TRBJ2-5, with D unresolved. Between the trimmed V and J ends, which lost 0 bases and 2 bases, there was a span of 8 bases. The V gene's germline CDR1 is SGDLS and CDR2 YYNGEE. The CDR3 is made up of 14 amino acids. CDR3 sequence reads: CASSVGGVQETQYF. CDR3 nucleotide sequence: TGTGCCAGCAGCGTAGGAGGCGTTCAAGAGACCCAGTACTTC.

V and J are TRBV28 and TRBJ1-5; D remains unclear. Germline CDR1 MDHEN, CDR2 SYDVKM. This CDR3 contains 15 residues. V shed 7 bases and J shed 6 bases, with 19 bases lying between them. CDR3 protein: CASKQYPGPSQPQHF. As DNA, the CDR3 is TGTGCCAGCAAACAATACCCGGGCCCCAGTCAGCCCCAGCATTTT.

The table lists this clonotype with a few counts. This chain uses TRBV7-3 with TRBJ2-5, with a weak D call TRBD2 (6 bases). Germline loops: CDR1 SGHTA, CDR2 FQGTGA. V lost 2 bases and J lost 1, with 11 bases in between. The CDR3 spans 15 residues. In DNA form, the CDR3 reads TGTGCCAGCAGCTTAGGGCCGGGACTCCAAGAGACCCAGTACTTC. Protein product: CASSLGPGLQETQYF.

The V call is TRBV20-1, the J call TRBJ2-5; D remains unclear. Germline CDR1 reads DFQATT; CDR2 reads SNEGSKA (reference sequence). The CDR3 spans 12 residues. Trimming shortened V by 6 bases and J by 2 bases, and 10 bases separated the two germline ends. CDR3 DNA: TGCAGTGCAAAGGCAGTTCAAGAGACCCAGTACTTC. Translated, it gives CSAKAVQETQYF.

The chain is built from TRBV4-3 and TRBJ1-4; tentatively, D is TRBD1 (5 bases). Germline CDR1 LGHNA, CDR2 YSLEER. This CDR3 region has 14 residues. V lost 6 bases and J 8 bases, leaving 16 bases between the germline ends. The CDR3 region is CASRKNQGEEKLFF. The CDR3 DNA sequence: TGCGCCAGCAGGAAAAACCAGGGAGAGGAAAAACTGTTTTTT.

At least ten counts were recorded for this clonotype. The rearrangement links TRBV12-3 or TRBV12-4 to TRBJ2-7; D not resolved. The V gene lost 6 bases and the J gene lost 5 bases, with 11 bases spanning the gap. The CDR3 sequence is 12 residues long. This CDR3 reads CASSSRRNEQYV. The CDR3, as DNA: TGTGCCAGCAGCTCGCGGCGGAACGAGCAGTACGTC.

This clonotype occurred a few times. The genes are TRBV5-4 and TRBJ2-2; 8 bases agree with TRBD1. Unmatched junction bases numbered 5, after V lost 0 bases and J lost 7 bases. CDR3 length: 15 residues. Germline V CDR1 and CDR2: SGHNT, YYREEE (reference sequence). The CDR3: CASSLGGQDLGELFF. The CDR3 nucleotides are TGTGCCAGCAGCTTGGGGGGACAGGACCTCGGGGAGCTGTTTTTT.

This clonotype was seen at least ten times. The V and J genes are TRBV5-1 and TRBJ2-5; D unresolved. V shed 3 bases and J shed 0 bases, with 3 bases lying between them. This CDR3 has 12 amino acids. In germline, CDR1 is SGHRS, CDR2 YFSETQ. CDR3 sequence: CASSSNQETQYF. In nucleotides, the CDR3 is TGCGCCAGCAGCTCGAACCAAGAGACCCAGTACTTC.

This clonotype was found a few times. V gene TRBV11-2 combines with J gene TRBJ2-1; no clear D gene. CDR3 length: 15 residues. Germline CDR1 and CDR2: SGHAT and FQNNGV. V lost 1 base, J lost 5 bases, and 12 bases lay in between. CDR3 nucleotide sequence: TGTGCCAGCAGCTTAGCTGGTCGAGCGAACAATGAGCAGTTCTTC. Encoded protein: CASSLAGRANNEQFF.

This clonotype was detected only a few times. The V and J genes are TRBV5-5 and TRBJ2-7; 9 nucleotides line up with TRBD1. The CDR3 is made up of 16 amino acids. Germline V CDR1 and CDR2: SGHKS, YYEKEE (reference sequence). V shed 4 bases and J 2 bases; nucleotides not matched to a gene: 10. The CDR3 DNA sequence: TGTGCCAGCAGCACAGCCCCGGGACAGGGAACCTACGAGCAGTACGTC. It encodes CASSTAPGQGTYEQYV.

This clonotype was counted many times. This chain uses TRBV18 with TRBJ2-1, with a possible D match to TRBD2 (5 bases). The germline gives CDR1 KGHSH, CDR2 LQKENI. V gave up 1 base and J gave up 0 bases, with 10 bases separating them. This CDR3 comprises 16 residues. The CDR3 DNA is TGTGCCAGCTCACCACGTCGAGGGAGCTCCTACAATGAGCAGTTCTTC. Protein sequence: CASSPRRGSSYNEQFF.

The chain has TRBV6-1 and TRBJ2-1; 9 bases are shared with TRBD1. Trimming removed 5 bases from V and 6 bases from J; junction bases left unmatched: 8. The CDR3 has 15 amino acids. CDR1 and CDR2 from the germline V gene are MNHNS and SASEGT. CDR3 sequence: CASSNHRGPSNEQFF. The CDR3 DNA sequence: TGTGCCAGCAGTAATCACAGGGGGCCCAGCAATGAGCAGTTCTTC.